This T cell receptor (beta chain) was identified in a study of blood T cells in healthy people across ages. Sample-barcoded 5' priming and a J-beta primer mix drove a second PCR of 7 to 11 cycles. TCRdb ran MiXCR on the 5' RACE reads and lists one entry per CDR3 protein. This sample carries about 1 million distinct CDR3 sequences, more than 35% of them seen once, and the ten largest clones take under 20%. Sequenced sample: blood. The sequence derives from a woman aged 60-75 years in good health.

The CDR3 sequence: CASSLGTPGSYEQYF. Here the CDR3 DNA reads TGTGCCAGCAGCTTAGGGACTCCTGGCTCCTACGAGCAGTACTTC. The rearrangement links TRBV7-9 to TRBJ2-7, with D maybe TRBD2 (5 bases). The CDR3 loop spans 15 amino acids. V was cut by 1 base and J by 0 bases, with 10 bases left in between. Germline V lookup: CDR1 SEHNR, CDR2 FQNEAQ (reference sequence). The full variable domain, its missing parts supplied by reference TRBV7-9 and TRBJ2-7, is DTGVSQNPRHKITKRGQNVTFRCDPISEHNRLYWYRQTLGQGPEFLTYFQNEAQLEKSRLLSDRFSAERPKGSFSTLEIQRTEQGDSAMYLCASSLGTPGSYEQYFGPGTRLTVT.